The present entry profiles one T cell receptor (beta chain) with its context. Its target is not known. The treatment was: oral pan-JAK inhibitor, 5-10 mg twice daily. In alopecia areata patients, both lesional scalp punch biopsies and peripheral blood were collected. Extraction of RNA preceded its reverse transcription into cDNA, which served as the sequencing template. Measured with immunoSEQ multiplex PCR; TCRdb has only the in-frame clones, and not every one. This table has 150,000 to 200,000 clones, around 60% appearing once. Trimming removed 4 bases at V and 4 bases at J, with 14 bases between. The V gene's germline CDR1 is SGHDT and CDR2 YYEEEE. The CDR3 is 14 residues long. This sample was included in a study of CD8+ T cells in alopecia areata. Overall study results and limits: Mouse data revealed clearer TCR sharing than patient data did, a gap possibly tied to HLA. Tofacitinib significantly reduced both scalp clonality and expanded CD8+ clones among the top 100. Scalp and blood retained many expanded lesional clones during tofacitinib.

The receptor was derived from a human donor with alopecia areata. The chain joins TRBV5-6 to TRBJ1-1, with D uncertain. This specimen consisted of CD8+ T cells sorted from blood, obtained at week 24, from a patient treated with tofacitinib. The CDR3 spells CASSRALGSTEAFF. CDR3 nucleotides: TGTGCCAGCAGCCGAGCGTTGGGGAGCACTGAAGCTTTCTTT.